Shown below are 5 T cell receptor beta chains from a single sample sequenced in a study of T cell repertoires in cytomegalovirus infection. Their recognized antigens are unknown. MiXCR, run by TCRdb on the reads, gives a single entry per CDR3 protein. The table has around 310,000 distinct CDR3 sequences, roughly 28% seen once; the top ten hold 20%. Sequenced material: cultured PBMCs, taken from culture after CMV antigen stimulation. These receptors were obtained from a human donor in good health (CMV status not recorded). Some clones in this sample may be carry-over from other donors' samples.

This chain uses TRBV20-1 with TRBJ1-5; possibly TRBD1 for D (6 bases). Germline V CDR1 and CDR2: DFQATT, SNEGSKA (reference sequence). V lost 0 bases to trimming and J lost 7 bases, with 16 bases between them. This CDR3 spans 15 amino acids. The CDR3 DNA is TGCAGTGCTAGAGAAGTGGGGGGCGCGGGACAGCCCCAGCATTTT. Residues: CSAREVGGAGQPQHF.

In DNA, the CDR3 is TGTGCCAGTAGTATAGGCCCACGCTCGGATACGCAGTATTTT. Encoded protein: CASSIGPRSDTQYF. The chain links TRBV19 to TRBJ2-3; D not resolved. The V end was cut by 1 base, the J end by 6 bases, with 11 bases between. This CDR3 spans 14 amino acids. Per the germline V gene, CDR1 is LNHDA and CDR2 is SQIVND (reference sequence).

CDR3 bases: TGTGCCAGCAGTCAGGGACGTAGTGAAGCTTTCTTT. It yields the protein CASSQGRSEAFF. The J gene is TRBJ1-1, the V gene TRBV6-9, with D maybe TRBD1 (5 bases). Trimming pared 5 bases from V and 7 bases from J, leaving 11 bases between. The CDR3 contains 12 residues. In germline, CDR1 is MNHGY, CDR2 SVAAGI.

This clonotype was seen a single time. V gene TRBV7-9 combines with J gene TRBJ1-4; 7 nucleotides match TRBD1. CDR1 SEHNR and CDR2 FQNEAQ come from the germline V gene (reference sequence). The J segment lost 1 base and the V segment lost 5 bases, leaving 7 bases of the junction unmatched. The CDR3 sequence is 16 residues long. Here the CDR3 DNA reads TGTGCCAGCAGCGAATATTCAGGGGGAACTAATGAAAAACTGTTTTTT. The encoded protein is CASSEYSGGTNEKLFF.

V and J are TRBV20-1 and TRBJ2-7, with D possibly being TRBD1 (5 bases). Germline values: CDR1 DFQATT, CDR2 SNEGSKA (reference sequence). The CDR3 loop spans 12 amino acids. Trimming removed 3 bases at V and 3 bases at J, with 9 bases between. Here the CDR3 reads CSASDSNYEQYF. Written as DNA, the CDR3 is TGCAGTGCTAGTGACAGTAACTACGAGCAGTACTTC.